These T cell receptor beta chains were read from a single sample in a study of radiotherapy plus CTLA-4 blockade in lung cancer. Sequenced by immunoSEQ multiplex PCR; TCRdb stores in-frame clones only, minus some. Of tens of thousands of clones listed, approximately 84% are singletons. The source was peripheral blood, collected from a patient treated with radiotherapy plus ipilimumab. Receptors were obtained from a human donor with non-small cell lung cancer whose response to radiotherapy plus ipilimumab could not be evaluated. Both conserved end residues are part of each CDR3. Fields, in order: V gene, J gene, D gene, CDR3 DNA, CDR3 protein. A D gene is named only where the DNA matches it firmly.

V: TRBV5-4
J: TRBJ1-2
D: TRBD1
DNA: TGTGCCAGCAGCTTGAGTGACAGGGGTAACTATGGCTACACCTTC
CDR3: CASSLSDRGNYGYTF

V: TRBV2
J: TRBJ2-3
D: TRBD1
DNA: TGTGCCAGCGACAACAGGGGGGGCACAGATACGCAGTATTTT
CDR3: CASDNRGGTDTQYF

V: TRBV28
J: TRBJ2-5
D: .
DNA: TGTGCCAGCAGTACATACAGAAACCAAGAGACCCAGTACTTC
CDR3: CASSTYRNQETQYF

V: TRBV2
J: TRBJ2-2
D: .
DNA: TGTGCCAGCAGGCCCTCGGGGTGGACCGGGGAGCTGTTTTTT
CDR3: CASRPSGWTGELFF

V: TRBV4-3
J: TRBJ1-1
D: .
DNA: TGCGCCAGCAGCCAAGAGCCTGCAGGGTACACTGAAGCTTTCTTT
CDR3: CASSQEPAGYTEAFF

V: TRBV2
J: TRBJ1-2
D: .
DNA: TGTGCCAGCAGGGGCGGGGGGGGTTTCTATGGCTACACCTTC
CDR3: CASRGGGGFYGYTF

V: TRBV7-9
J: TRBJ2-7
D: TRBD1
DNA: TGTGCCAGCAGCTCCCGGGACAGGGCTGACGAGCAGTACTTC
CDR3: CASSSRDRADEQYF

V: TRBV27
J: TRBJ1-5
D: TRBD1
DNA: TGTGCCAGCAACTCGGGACAGAAAAATCAGCCCCAGCATTTT
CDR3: CASNSGQKNQPQHF

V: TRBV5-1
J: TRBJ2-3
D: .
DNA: TGCGCCAGCAGTCCCTCTGGAGACCGCACAGATACGCAGTATTTT
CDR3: CASSPSGDRTDTQYF

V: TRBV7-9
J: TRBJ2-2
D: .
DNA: TGTGCCAGCAGCTTCCAGGATCCGAACACCGGGGAGCTGTTTTTT
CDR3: CASSFQDPNTGELFF

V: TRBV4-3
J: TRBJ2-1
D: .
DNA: TGCGCCAGCAGCCAAGAACCGGTCGGGAGAGAGCAGTTCTTC
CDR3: CASSQEPVGREQFF